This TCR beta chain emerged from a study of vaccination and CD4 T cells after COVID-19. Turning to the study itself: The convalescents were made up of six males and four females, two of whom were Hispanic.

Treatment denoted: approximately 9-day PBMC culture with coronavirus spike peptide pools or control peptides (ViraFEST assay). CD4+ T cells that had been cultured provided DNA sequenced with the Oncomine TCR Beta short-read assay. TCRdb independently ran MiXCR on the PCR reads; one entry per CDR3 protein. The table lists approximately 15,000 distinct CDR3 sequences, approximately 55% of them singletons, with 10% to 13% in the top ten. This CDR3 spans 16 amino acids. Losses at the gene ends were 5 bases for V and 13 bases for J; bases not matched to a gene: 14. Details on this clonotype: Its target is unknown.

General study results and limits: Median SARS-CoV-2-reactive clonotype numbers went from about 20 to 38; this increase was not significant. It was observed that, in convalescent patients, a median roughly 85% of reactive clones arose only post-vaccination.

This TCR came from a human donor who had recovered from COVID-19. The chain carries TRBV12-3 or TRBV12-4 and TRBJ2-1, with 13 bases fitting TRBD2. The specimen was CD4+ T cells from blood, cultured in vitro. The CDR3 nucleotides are TGTGCCAGCAGTCCCGACCAGGGACTAGCGGGACTGAGACAGTTCTTC. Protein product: CASSPDQGLAGLRQFF.